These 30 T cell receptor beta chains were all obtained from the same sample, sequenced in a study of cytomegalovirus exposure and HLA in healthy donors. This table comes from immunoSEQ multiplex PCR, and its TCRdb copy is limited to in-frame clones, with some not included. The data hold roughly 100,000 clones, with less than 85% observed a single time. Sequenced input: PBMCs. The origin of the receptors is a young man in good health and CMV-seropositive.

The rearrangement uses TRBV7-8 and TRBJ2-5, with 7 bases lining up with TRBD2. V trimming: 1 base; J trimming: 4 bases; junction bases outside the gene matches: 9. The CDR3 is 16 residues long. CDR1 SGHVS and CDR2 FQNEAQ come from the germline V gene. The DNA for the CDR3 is TGTGCCAGCAGCTTAGAGGGGCAGGGAGGGTCAGAGACCCAGTACTTC. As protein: CASSLEGQGGSETQYF.

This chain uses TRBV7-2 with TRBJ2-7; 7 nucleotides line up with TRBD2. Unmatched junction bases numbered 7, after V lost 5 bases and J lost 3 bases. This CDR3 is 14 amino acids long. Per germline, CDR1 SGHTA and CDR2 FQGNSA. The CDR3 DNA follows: TGTGCCAGCAGCCCCTCCGGCGGGGGCTACGAGCAGTACTTC. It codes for CASSPSGGGYEQYF.

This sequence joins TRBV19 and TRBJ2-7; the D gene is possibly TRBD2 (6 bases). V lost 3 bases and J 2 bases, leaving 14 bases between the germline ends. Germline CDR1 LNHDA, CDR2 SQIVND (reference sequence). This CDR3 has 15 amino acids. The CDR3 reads CASSMRLATTYEQYF. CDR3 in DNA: TGTGCCAGTAGTATGAGGCTAGCGACCACCTACGAGCAGTACTTC. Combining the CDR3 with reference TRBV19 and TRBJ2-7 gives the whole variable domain DGGITQSPKYLFRKEGQNVTLSCEQNLNHDAMYWYRQDPGQGLRLIYYSQIVNDFQKGDIAEGYSVSREKKESFPLTVTSAQKNPTAFYLCASSMRLATTYEQYFGPGTRLTVT.

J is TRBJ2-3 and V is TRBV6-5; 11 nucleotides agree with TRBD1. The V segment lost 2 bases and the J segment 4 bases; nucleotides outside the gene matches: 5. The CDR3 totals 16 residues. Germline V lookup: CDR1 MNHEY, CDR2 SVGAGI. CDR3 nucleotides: TGTGCCAGCAGTTACGGTGGGACAGGGGGTCCAGATACGCAGTATTTT. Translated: CASSYGGTGGPDTQYF.

This CDR3 reads CASSLRAAFTGDGYTF. CDR3 DNA: TGTGCCAGCAGTTTAAGGGCCGCTTTTACAGGGGATGGCTACACCTTC. The chain combines TRBV27 with TRBJ1-2; 7 bases agree with TRBD1. Germline CDR1 is MNHEY and CDR2 is SMNVEV (reference sequence). The CDR3 is 16 residues long. V lost 2 bases, J lost 6 bases, and 12 bases stayed unmatched.

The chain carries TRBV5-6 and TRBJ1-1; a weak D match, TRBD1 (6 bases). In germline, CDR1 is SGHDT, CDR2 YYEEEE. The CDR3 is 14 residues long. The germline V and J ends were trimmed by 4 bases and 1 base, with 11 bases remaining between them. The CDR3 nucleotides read TGTGCCAGCAGCCAACAGGGTCGGAACACTGAAGCTTTCTTT. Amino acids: CASSQQGRNTEAFF.

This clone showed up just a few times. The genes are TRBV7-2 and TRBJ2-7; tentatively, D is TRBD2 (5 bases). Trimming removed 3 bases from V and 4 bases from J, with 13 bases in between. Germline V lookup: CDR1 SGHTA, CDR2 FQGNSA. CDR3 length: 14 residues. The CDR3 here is CASSLGGPSYEQYV. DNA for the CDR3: TGTGCCAGCAGCTTGGGCGGGCCTTCGTACGAGCAGTACGTC.

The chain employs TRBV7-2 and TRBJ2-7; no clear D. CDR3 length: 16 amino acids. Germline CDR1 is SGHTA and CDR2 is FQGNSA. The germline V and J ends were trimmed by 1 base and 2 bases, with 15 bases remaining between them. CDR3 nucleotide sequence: TGTGCCAGCAGCTTAGGTCAAGCGTCTTCACCCTACGAGCAGTACTTC. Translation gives CASSLGQASSPYEQYF. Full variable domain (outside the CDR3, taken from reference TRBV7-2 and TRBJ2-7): GAGVSQSPSNKVTEKGKDVELRCDPISGHTALYWYRQSLGQGLEFLIYFQGNSAPDKSGLPSDRFSAERTGGSVSTLTIQRTQQEDSAVYLCASSLGQASSPYEQYFGPGTRLTVT.

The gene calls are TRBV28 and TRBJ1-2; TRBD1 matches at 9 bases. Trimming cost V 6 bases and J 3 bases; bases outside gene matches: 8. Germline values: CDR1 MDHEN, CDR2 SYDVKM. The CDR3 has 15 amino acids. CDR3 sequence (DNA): TGTGCCAGCAGCTTTACAGGGGGCATGGACTATGGCTACACCTTC. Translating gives CASSFTGGMDYGYTF.

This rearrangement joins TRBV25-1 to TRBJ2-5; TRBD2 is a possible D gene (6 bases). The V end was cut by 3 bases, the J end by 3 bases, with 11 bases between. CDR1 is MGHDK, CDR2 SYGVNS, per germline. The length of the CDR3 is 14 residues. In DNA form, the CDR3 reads TGTGCCAGCAGTGAGTGGGGACTCGAAGAGACCCAGTACTTC. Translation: CASSEWGLEETQYF.

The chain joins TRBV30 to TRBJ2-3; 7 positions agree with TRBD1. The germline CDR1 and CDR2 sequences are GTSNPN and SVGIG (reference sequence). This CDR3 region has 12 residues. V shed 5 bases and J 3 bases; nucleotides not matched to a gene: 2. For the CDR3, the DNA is TGTGCCTGGGACAGGGCAACAGATACGCAGTATTTT. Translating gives CAWDRATDTQYF.

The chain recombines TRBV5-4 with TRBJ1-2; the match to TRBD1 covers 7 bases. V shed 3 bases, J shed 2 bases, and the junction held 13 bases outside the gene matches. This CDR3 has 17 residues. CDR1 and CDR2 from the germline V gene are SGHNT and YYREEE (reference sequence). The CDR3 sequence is CASSSKNIVRGNYGYTF. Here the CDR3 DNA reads TGTGCCAGCAGCTCGAAAAATATCGTCAGGGGGAACTATGGCTACACCTTC.

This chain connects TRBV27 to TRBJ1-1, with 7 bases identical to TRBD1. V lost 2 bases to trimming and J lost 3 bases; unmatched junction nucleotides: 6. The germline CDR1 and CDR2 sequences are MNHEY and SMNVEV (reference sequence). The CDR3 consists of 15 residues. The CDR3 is CASSLGGGLDTEAFF. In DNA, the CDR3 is TGTGCCAGCAGTTTAGGAGGGGGCTTGGACACTGAAGCTTTCTTT.

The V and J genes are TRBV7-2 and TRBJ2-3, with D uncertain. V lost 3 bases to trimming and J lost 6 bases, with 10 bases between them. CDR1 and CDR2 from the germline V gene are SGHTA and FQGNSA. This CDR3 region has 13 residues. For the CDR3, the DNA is TGTGCCAGCAGCTTTCCCTACGGGGATACGCAGTATTTT. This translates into CASSFPYGDTQYF. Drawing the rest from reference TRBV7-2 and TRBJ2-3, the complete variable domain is GAGVSQSPSNKVTEKGKDVELRCDPISGHTALYWYRQSLGQGLEFLIYFQGNSAPDKSGLPSDRFSAERTGGSVSTLTIQRTQQEDSAVYLCASSFPYGDTQYFGPGTRLTVL.

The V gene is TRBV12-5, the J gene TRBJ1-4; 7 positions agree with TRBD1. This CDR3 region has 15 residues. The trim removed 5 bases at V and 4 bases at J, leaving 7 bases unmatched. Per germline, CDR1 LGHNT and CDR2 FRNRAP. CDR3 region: CASGIRDSGNEKLFF. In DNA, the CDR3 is TGTGCTAGTGGTATCCGGGACAGTGGTAATGAAAAACTGTTTTTT.

The CDR3 DNA reads as TGCGCCAGCAGCTTGGCGCCGAGTTCCTACGAGCAGTACTTC. It specifies CASSLAPSSYEQYF. The rearrangement links TRBV5-1 to TRBJ2-7; no definite D call. Trimming took off 0 bases at V and 1 base at J, with 8 bases between the two ends. This CDR3 contains 14 residues. Germline V gene lookup returns CDR1 SGHRS and CDR2 YFSETQ.

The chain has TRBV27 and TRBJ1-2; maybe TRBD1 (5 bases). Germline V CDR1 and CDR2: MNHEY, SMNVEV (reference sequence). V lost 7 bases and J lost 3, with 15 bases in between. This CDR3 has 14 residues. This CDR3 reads CASTKMWGDYGYTF. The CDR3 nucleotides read TGTGCCAGCACCAAGATGTGGGGGGACTATGGCTACACCTTC.

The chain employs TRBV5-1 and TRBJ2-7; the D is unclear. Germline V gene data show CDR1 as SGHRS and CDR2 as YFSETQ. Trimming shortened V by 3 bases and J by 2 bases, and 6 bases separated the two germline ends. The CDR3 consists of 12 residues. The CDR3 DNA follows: TGCGCCAGCAGCTCAGGAACCTACGAGCAGTACTTC. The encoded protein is CASSSGTYEQYF.

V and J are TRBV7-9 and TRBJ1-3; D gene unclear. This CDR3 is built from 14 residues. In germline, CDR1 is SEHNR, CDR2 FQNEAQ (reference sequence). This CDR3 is CAVREADSGNTIYF. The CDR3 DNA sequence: TGTGCTGTACGGGAGGCCGACTCTGGAAACACCATATATTTT.

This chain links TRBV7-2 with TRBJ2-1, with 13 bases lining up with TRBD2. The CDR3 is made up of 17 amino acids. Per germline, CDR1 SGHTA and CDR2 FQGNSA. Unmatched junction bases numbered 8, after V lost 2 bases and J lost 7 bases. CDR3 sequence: CASSLTWGTSGTNEQFF. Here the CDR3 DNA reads TGTGCCAGCAGCTTAACGTGGGGGACTAGCGGGACGAATGAGCAGTTCTTC.

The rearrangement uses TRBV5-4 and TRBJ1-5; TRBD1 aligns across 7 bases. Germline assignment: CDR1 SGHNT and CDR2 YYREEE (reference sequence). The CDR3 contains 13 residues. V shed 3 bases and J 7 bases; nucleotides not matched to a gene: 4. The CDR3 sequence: CASSSDRDQPQHF. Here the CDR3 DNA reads TGTGCCAGCAGCTCCGACAGGGACCAGCCCCAGCATTTT. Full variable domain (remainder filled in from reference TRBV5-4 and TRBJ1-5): ETGVTQSPTHLIKTRGQQVTLRCSSQSGHNTVSWYQQALGQGPQFIFQYYREEENGRGNFPPRFSGLQFPNYSSELNVNALELDDSALYLCASSSDRDQPQHFGDGTRLSIL.

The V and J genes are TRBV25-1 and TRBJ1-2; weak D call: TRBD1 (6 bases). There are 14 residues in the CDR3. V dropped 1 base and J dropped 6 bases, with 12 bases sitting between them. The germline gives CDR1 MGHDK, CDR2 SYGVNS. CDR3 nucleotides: TGTGCCAGCAGTGAATGGGAACAGGGTAATGGCTACACCTTC. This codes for CASSEWEQGNGYTF.

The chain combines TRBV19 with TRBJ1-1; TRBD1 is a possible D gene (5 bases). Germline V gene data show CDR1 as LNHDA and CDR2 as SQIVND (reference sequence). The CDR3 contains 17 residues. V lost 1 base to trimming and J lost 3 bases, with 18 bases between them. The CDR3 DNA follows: TGTGCCAGTAGTATAGCCTGGATTGGGGCTGAGGACACTGAAGCTTTCTTT. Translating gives CASSIAWIGAEDTEAFF.

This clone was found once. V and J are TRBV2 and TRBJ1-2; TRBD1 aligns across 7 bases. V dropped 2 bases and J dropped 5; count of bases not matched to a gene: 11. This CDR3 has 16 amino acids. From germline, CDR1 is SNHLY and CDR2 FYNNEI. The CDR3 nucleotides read TGTGCCAGCAGTGAATACTTGACACAGGGGAGGTATGGCTACACCTTC. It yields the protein CASSEYLTQGRYGYTF.

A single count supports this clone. CDR3 in DNA: TGCGCCAGCAGCCGACCTGGGGCCCAGAGCAATGAGCAGTTCTTC. It is translated as CASSRPGAQSNEQFF. J is TRBJ2-1 and V is TRBV4-1, with D possibly TRBD1 on 5 matching bases. The CDR3 is 15 amino acids. Germline-derived CDR1 and CDR2 are MGHRA and YSYEKL. Deletions cut 4 bases from V and 6 bases from J, with 16 bases between.

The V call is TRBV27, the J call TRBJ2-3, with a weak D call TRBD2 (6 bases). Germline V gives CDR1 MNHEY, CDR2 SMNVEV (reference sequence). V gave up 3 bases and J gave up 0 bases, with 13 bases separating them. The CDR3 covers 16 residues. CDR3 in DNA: TGTGCCAGCAGTTTTTTAGAGGGGACTAGCACAGATACGCAGTATTTT. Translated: CASSFLEGTSTDTQYF.

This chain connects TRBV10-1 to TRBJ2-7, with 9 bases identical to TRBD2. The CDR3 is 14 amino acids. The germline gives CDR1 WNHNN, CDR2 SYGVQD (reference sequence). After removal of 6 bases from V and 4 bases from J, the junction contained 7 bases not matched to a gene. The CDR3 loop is CASSLAGRRYEQYF. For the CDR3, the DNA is TGCGCCAGCAGCCTAGCGGGGCGCAGGTACGAGCAGTACTTC.

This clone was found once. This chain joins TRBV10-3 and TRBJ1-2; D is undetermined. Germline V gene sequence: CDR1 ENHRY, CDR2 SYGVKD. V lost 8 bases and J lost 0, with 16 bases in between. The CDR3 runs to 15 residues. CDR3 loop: CAILTVSHSNYGYTF. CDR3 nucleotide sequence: TGTGCCATCTTAACAGTGTCCCATTCTAACTATGGCTACACCTTC.

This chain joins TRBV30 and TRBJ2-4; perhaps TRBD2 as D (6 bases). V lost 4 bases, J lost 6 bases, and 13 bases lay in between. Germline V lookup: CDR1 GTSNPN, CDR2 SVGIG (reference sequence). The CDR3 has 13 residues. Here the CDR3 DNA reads TGTGCCTGGAAACTGGGAGGCGGAAACATTCAGTACTTC. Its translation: CAWKLGGGNIQYF.

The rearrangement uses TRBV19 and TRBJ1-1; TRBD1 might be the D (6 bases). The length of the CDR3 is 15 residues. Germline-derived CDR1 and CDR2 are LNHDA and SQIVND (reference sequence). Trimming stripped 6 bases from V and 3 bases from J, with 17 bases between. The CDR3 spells CASRTHREGDTEAFF. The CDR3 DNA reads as TGTGCCAGTAGGACCCACAGGGAGGGTGACACTGAAGCTTTCTTT.